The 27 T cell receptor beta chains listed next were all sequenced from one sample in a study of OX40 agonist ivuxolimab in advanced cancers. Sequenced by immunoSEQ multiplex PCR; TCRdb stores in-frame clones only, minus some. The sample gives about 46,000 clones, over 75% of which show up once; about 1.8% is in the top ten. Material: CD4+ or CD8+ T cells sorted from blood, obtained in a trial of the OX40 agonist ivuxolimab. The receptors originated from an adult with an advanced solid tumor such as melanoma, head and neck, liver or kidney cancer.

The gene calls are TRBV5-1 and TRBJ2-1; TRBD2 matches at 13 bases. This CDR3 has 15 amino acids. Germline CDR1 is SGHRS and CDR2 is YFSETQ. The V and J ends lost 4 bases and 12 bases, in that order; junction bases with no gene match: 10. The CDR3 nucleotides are TGCGCCAGCAGCCCAAGACTAGCGGGGGGCTTTGGGCAGTTCTTC. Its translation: CASSPRLAGGFGQFF.

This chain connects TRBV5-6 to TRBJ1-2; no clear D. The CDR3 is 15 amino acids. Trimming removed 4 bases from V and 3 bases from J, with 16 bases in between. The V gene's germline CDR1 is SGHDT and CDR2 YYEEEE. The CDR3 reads CASSPVTRLDYGYTF. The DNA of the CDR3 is TGTGCCAGCAGCCCAGTGACAAGGTTAGACTATGGCTACACCTTC.

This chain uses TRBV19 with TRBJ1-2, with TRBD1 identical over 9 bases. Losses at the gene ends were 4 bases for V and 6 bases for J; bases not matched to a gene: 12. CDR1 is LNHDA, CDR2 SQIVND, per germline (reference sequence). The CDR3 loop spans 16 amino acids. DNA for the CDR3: TGTGCCAGTAGTAAGGAAGGGACAGGGAGGTTTAATGGCTACACCTTC. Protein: CASSKEGTGRFNGYTF. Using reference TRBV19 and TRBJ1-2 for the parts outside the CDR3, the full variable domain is DGGITQSPKYLFRKEGQNVTLSCEQNLNHDAMYWYRQDPGQGLRLIYYSQIVNDFQKGDIAEGYSVSREKKESFPLTVTSAQKNPTAFYLCASSKEGTGRFNGYTFGSGTRLTVV.

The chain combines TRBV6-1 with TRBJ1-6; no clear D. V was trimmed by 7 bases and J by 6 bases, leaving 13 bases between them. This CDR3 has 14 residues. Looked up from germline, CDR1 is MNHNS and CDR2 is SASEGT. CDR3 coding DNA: TGTGCCAGCAAGCAGGCAGCGTTTAATTCACCCCTCCACTTT. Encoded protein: CASKQAAFNSPLHF.

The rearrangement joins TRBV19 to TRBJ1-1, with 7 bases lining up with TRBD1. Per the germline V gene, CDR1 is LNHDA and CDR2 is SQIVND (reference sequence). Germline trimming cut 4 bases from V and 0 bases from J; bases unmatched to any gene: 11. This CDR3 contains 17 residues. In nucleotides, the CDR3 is TGTGCCAGTAGTAAGGGGGTTGGGACAGACTTGAACACTGAAGCTTTCTTT. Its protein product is CASSKGVGTDLNTEAFF.

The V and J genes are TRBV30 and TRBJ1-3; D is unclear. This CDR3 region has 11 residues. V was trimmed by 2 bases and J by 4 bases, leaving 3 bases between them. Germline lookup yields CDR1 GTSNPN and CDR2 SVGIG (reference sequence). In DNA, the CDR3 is TGTGCCTGGAGTAGGGGAAACACCATATATTTT. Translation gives CAWSRGNTIYF. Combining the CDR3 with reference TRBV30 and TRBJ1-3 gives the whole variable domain SQTIHQWPATLVQPVGSPLSLECTVEGTSNPNLYWYRQAAGRGLQLLFYSVGIGQISSEVPQNLSASRPQDRQFILSSKKLLLSDSGFYLCAWSRGNTIYFGEGSWLTVV.

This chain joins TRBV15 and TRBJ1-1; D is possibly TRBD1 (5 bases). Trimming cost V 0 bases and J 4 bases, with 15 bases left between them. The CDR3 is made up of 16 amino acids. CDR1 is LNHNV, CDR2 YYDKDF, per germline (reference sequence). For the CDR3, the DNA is TGTGCCACCAGCAGAGATCAACGTGCTGGGGGCACTGAAGCTTTCTTT. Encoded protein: CATSRDQRAGGTEAFF.

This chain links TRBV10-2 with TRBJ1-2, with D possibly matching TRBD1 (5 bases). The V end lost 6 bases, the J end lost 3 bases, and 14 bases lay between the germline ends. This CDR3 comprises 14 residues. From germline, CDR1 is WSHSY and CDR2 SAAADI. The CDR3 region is CASSAGLADYGYTF. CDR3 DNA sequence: TGCGCCAGCAGCGCAGGGTTAGCGGACTATGGCTACACCTTC.

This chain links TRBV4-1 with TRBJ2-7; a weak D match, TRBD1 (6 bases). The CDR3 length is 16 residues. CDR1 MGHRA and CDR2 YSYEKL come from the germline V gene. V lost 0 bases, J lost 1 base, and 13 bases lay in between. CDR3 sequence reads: CASSQDEDRRSYEQYF. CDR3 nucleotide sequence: TGCGCCAGCAGCCAAGATGAGGACAGAAGGTCCTACGAGCAGTACTTC.

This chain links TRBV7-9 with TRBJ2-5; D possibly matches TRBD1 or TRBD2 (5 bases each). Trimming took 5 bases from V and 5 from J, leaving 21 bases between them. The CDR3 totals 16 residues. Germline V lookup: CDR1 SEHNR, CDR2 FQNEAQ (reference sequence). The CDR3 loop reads CASSPAGVAPGETQYF. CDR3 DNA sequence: TGTGCCAGCAGCCCCGCGGGTGTGGCCCCAGGGGAGACCCAGTACTTC.

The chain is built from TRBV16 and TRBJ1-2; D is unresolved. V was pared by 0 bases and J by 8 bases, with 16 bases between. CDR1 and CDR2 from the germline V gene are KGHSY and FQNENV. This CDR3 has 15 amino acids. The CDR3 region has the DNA TGTGCCAGCAGCCAATCCGCCGACAAGTTGGGCGGCTACACCTTC. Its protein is CASSQSADKLGGYTF.

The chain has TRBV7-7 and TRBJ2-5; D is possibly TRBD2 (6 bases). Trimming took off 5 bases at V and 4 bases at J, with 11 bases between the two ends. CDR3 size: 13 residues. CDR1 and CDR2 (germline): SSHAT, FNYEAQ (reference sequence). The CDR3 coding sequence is TGTGCCAGCAGCGAACAGGAGGGAGAGACCCAGTACTTC. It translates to CASSEQEGETQYF.

The CDR3 reads CASRETGTTGELFF. DNA for the CDR3: TGTGCCAGCAGGGAGACGGGTACGACCGGGGAGCTGTTTTTT. The chain employs TRBV7-2 and TRBJ2-2; D not certain. CDR3 length: 14 amino acids. V lost 6 bases and J 5 bases, leaving 13 bases between the germline ends. The germline gives CDR1 SGHTA, CDR2 FQGNSA.

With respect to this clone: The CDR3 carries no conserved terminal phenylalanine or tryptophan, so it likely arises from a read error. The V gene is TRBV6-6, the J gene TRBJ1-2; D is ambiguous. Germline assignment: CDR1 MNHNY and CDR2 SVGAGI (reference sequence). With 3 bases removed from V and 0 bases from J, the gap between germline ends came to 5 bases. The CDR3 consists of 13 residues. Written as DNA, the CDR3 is TGTGCCAGCAGTTATGACACTAACTATGGCTACACCCTC. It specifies CASSYDTNYGYTL.

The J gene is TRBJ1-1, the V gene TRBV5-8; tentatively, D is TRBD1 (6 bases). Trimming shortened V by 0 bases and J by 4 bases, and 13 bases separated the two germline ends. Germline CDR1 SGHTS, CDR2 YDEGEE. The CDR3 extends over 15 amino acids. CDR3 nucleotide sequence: TGTGCCAGCAGCTTGGGAAACAGGGAGGGCACTGAAGCTTTCTTT. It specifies CASSLGNREGTEAFF.

The CDR3 region has the DNA TGTGCCTGGTCATCCCGACAGAACACTGAAGCTTTCTTT. It is translated as CAWSSRQNTEAFF. V gene TRBV30 combines with J gene TRBJ1-1; no definite D call. V was pared by 5 bases and J by 1 base, with 11 bases between. The CDR3 extends over 13 amino acids. Germline V lookup: CDR1 GTSNPN, CDR2 SVGIG (reference sequence).

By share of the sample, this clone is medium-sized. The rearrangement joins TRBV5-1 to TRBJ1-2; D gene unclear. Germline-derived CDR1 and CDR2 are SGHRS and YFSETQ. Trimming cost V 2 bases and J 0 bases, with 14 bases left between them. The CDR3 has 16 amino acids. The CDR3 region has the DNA TGCGCCAGCAGCTTCCTGCCTGGAGGGTCTAACTATGGCTACACCTTC. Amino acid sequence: CASSFLPGGSNYGYTF.

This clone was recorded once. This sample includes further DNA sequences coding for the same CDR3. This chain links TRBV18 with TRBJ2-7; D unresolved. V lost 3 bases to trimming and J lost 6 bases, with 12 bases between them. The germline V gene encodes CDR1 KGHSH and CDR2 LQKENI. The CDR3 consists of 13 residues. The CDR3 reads CASSPGPALEQYF. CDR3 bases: TGTGCCAGCTCACCTGGGCCGGCCCTCGAGCAGTACTTC.

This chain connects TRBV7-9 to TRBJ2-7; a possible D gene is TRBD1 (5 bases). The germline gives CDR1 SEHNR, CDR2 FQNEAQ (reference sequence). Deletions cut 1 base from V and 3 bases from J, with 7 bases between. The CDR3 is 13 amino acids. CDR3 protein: CASSLDRNYEQYF. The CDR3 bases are TGTGCCAGCAGCTTAGACAGGAACTACGAGCAGTACTTC.

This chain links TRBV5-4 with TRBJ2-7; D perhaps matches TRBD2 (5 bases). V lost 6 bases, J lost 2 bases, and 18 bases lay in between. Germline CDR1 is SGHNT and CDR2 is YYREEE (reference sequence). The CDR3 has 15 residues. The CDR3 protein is CASTAEAGGPYEQYF. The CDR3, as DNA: TGTGCCAGCACTGCCGAGGCAGGAGGACCCTACGAGCAGTACTTC.

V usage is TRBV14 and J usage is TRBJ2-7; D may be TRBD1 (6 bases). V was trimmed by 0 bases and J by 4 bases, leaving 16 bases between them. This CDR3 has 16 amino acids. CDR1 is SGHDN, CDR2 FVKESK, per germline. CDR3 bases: TGTGCCAGCAGCCAAGATGATAGCAGGGGCAGGTACGAGCAGTACTTC. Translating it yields CASSQDDSRGRYEQYF.

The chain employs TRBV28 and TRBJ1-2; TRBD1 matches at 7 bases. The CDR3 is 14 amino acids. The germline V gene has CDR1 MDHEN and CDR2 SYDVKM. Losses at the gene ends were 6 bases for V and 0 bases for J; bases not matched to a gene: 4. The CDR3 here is CASSGQATNYGYTF. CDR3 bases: TGTGCCAGCAGCGGACAGGCTACTAACTATGGCTACACCTTC.

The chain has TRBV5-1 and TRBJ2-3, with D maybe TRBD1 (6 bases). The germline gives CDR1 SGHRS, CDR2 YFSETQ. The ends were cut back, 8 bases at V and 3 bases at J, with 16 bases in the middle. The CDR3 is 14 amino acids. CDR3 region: CASDTGFGTDTQYF. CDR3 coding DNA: TGCGCCAGTGACACAGGGTTTGGAACAGATACGCAGTATTTT.

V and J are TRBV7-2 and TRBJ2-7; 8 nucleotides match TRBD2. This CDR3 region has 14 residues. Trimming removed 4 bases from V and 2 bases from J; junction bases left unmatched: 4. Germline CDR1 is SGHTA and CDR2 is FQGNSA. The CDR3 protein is CASSSTGGAYEQYF. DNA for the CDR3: TGTGCCAGCAGCTCGACGGGGGGGGCCTACGAGCAGTACTTC.

The CDR3 DNA is TGTGCCAGCAGCTCCGGGACAGGCCTAAGCTCTGGGGCCAACGTCCTGACTTTC. Translating it yields CASSSGTGLSSGANVLTF. J is TRBJ2-6 and V is TRBV5-4, with 8 bases aligning to TRBD1. Trimming removed 3 bases from V and 0 bases from J; junction bases left unmatched: 8. This CDR3 is built from 18 residues. The germline V gene has CDR1 SGHNT and CDR2 YYREEE (reference sequence).

In nucleotides, the CDR3 is TGTGCCAGTAGTATCGTCCAGGGAGTCAACATCTATGGCTACACCTTC. It yields the protein CASSIVQGVNIYGYTF. This chain links TRBV19 with TRBJ1-2, with D perhaps TRBD1 (5 bases). V was trimmed by 3 bases and J by 4 bases, leaving 18 bases between them. This CDR3 has 16 residues. Germline CDR1 reads LNHDA; CDR2 reads SQIVND (reference sequence).

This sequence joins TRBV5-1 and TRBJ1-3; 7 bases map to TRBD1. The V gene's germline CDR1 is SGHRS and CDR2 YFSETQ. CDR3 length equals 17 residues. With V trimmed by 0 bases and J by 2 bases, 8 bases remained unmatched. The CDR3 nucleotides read TGCGCCAGCAGCTTGGATCCCTACAGGGGAACTGGAAACACCATATATTTT. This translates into CASSLDPYRGTGNTIYF.